This TCR beta chain was recovered during a study of OX40 agonist ivuxolimab in advanced cancers. Only in-frame clones appear in the TCRdb table, and some are missing; sequencing was by immunoSEQ multiplex PCR. Counted here are more than 35,000 clones, approximately 80% occurring once; the ten biggest clones make up approximately 20%. Exclusion of a patient followed from autoimmune disease history or systemic immunosuppression. A word on this clone: Its antigen remains unknown.

Trimming left V 0 bases short and J 0 bases short, with 3 bases between. CDR3 length: 14 amino acids. Per the germline V gene, CDR1 is SGHTA and CDR2 is FQGNSA. Study-wide results and limits: Researchers did not establish what antigens the expanded peripheral T cells target. Also present in some nonresponders was a low level of normalized T-cell clonal expansion.

The TCR originated in an adult with an advanced solid tumor such as melanoma, head and neck, liver or kidney cancer. This chain connects TRBV7-2 to TRBJ1-3, with unresolved D. The starting material was CD4+ or CD8+ T cells sorted from blood, obtained in a trial of the OX40 agonist ivuxolimab. DNA for the CDR3: TGTGCCAGCAGCTTAGCCACCTCTGGAAACACCATATATTTT. This gives the protein CASSLATSGNTIYF. The full variable domain, rest sourced from reference TRBV7-2 and TRBJ1-3, is GAGVSQSPSNKVTEKGKDVELRCDPISGHTALYWYRQSLGQGLEFLIYFQGNSAPDKSGLPSDRFSAERTGGSVSTLTIQRTQQEDSAVYLCASSLATSGNTIYFGEGSWLTVV.